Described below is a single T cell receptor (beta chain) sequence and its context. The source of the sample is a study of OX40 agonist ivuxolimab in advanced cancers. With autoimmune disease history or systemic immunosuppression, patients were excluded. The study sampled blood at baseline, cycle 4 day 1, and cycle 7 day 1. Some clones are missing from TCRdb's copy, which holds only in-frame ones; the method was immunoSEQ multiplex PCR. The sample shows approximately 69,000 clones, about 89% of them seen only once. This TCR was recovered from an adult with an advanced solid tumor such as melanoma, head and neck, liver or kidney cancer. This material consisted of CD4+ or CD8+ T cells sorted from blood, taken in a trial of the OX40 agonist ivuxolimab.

The CDR3 protein is CASSLESVQGLRYEQYF. The CDR3 DNA is TGTGCCAGCAGCTTAGAGTCCGTGCAGGGGCTGAGATACGAGCAGTACTTC. V is TRBV11-2 and J is TRBJ2-7; D may be TRBD1 (6 bases). The CDR3 is 17 amino acids. CDR1 SGHAT and CDR2 FQNNGV come from the germline V gene. Trimming took off 0 bases at V and 4 bases at J, with 19 bases between the two ends. The full variable domain, completed using reference TRBV11-2 and TRBJ2-7, is EAGVAQSPRYKIIEKRQSVAFWCNPISGHATLYWYQQILGQGPKLLIQFQNNGVVDDSQLPKDRFSAERLKGVDSTLKIQPAKLEDSAVYLCASSLESVQGLRYEQYFGPGTRLTVT.